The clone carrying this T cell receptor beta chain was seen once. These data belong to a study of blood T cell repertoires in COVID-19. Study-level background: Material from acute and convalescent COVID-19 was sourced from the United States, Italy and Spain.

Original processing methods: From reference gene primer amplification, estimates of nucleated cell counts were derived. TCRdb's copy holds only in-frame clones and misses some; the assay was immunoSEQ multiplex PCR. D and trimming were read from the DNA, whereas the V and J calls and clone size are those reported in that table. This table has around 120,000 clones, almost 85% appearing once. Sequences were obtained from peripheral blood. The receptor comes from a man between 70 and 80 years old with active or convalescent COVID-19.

As DNA, the CDR3 is TGTGCCAGCAGTCCCTTTCGGTTGGGCTACACCTTC. It translates to CASSPFRLGYTF. The chain combines TRBV12-3 or TRBV12-4 with TRBJ1-2; D is ambiguous. Trimming left V 5 bases short and J 8 bases short, with 12 bases between. The CDR3 is 12 residues long.